This T cell receptor (beta chain) was recovered during a study of T cell repertoires and HLA-DP antigens. Clones were sequenced by immunoSEQ multiplex PCR, and TCRdb holds only the in-frame ones, with some missing. The repertoire consists of around 110,000 clones, with almost 95% occurring once and the leading ten covering around 0.25%. Details on this clone: Its antigen is currently unknown.

Trimming cost V 1 base and J 4 bases, with 10 bases left between them. Per germline, CDR1 SGHVS and CDR2 FQNEAQ. The CDR3 consists of 14 residues. The sequence derives from a woman aged 18 to 35 in good health and CMV-seronegative. The sample comprised CD4+ T cells from PBMCs. This chain joins TRBV7-8 and TRBJ1-2; D is unclear. CDR3 sequence reads: CASSLGEGGYGYTF. In DNA, the CDR3 is TGTGCCAGCAGCTTAGGCGAGGGCGGCTATGGCTACACCTTC.